Listed below are T cell receptor beta chains from one sample, sequenced in a study of CD8 T cells in ankylosing spondylitis. TCRdb reprocessed the 5' RACE reads via MiXCR and lists one record per CDR3 protein. Altogether about 700,000 distinct CDR3 sequences are present, around 19% being singletons, with the ten largest covering 15% to 20%. Sequencing was performed on blood, either unsorted or a sorted T cell fraction (not recorded which). These receptors all come from a male donor with ankylosing spondylitis. Both conserved end residues are part of each CDR3. D genes are given only for firm matches. A clone size is listed for some rows: how often the clone was seen (once, few, many), or a class if it is expanded.

size: .; J: TRBJ2-1; V: TRBV5-1; D: TRBD1; CDR3: CASSPSGGDYNEQFF; DNA: TGCGCCAGTTCACCCTCAGGGGGCGACTACAATGAGCAGTTCTTC
size: .; J: TRBJ2-1; V: TRBV5-6; D: .; CDR3: CASSLGSLENNEQFF; DNA: TGTGCCAGCAGCTTGGGTTCATTGGAAAACAATGAGCAGTTCTTC
size: many; J: TRBJ2-3; V: TRBV2; D: .; CDR3: CASSVRTDTQYF; DNA: TGTGCCAGCAGTGTCCGCACAGATACGCAGTATTTT
size: .; J: TRBJ2-3; V: TRBV7-3; D: TRBD2; CDR3: CASSSGLGGRTDTQYF; DNA: TGTGCCAGCAGCTCAGGCCTGGGAGGGCGCACAGATACGCAGTATTTT
size: few; J: TRBJ2-1; V: TRBV29-1; D: TRBD2; CDR3: CSVLGGTSGVSYNEQFF; DNA: TGCAGCGTCCTTGGGGGGACTAGCGGTGTCTCCTACAATGAGCAGTTCTTC
size: .; J: TRBJ2-1; V: TRBV4-1; D: .; CDR3: CASSLLIAVEQFF; DNA: TGCGCCAGCAGCCTTCTGATAGCGGTTGAGCAGTTCTTC
size: few; J: TRBJ1-1; V: TRBV7-9; D: .; CDR3: CASSSDGTEAFF; DNA: TGTGCCAGCAGCTCGGATGGGACTGAAGCTTTCTTT
size: .; J: TRBJ2-7; V: TRBV20-1; D: .; CDR3: CSALDTNDEQYF; DNA: TGCAGTGCTTTGGACACTAACGACGAGCAGTACTTC
size: .; J: TRBJ2-7; V: TRBV2; D: .; CDR3: CASRPGLPRGEQYF; DNA: TGTGCCAGCAGACCGGGACTCCCCCGGGGCGAGCAGTACTTC
size: few; J: TRBJ2-3; V: TRBV28; D: .; CDR3: CASSPGGKTDTQYF; DNA: TGTGCCAGCAGTCCAGGGGGGAAGACAGATACGCAGTATTTT
size: .; J: TRBJ2-2; V: TRBV7-2; D: TRBD2; CDR3: CASSLVAGVVTGELFF; DNA: TGTGCCAGCAGCTTAGTCGCGGGAGTGGTCACCGGGGAGCTGTTTTTT
size: .; J: TRBJ2-2; V: TRBV15; D: TRBD1; CDR3: CATSRVLGYRGTGELFF; DNA: TGTGCCACCAGCAGGGTGCTGGGCTACAGGGGAACCGGGGAGCTGTTTTTT
size: .; J: TRBJ1-5; V: TRBV27; D: .; CDR3: CASGHQPQHF; DNA: TGTGCCAGCGGTCATCAGCCCCAGCATTTT
size: .; J: TRBJ1-6; V: TRBV3-1; D: .; CDR3: CASSQDKAGAPLHF; DNA: TGTGCCAGCAGCCAAGATAAGGCCGGGGCGCCCCTCCACTTT
size: few; J: TRBJ2-2; V: TRBV4-3; D: TRBD2; CDR3: CASSHGTSGMGELFF; DNA: TGCGCCAGCAGCCACGGGACTAGCGGGATGGGGGAGCTGTTTTTT
size: .; J: TRBJ1-1; V: TRBV4-1; D: .; CDR3: CASGVNRDTEAFF; DNA: TGCGCCAGCGGGGTGAATCGAGACACTGAAGCTTTCTTT
size: few; J: TRBJ2-1; V: TRBV27; D: .; CDR3: CASSLRATHEQFF; DNA: TGTGCCAGCAGTTTGCGGGCGACCCATGAGCAGTTCTTC
size: .; J: TRBJ1-1; V: TRBV7-8; D: .; CDR3: CASSLHQNTEAFF; DNA: TGTGCCAGCAGCTTGCATCAGAACACTGAAGCTTTCTTT
size: few; J: TRBJ1-1; V: TRBV4-2; D: .; CDR3: CASSQVVGSEAFF; DNA: TGTGCCAGCAGCCAAGTAGTGGGCAGTGAGGCTTTCTTT
size: .; J: TRBJ2-1; V: TRBV20-1; D: TRBD2; CDR3: CSASPGGSYNEQFF; DNA: TGCAGTGCTAGTCCGGGGGGGTCCTACAATGAGCAGTTCTTC
size: .; J: TRBJ1-1; V: TRBV28; D: .; CDR3: CASSSTGYGTEAFF; DNA: TGTGCCAGCAGTTCCACAGGATACGGCACTGAAGCTTTCTTT
size: .; J: TRBJ2-1; V: TRBV29-1; D: TRBD2; CDR3: CSVTSTSGIFNEQFF; DNA: TGCAGCGTAACCTCCACTAGCGGGATTTTTAATGAGCAGTTCTTC
size: few; J: TRBJ2-3; V: TRBV29-1; D: .; CDR3: CSVLQGPDTQYF; DNA: TGCAGCGTCCTCCAAGGACCAGATACGCAGTATTTT
size: .; J: TRBJ2-4; V: TRBV19; D: TRBD1; CDR3: CASTGTGYFLDF; DNA: TGTGCCAGTACCGGGACAGGGTATTTTTTGGACTTC
size: few; J: TRBJ2-3; V: TRBV5-1; D: .; CDR3: CASSSPAGRPSTDTQYF; DNA: TGCGCCAGCAGCTCCCCGGCGGGTCGTCCTAGCACAGATACGCAGTATTTT
size: many; J: TRBJ1-6; V: TRBV7-3; D: TRBD1; CDR3: CASSLTGINSPLHF; DNA: TGTGCCAGCAGCTTGACAGGGATTAATTCACCCCTCCACTTT
size: .; J: TRBJ1-4; V: TRBV5-4; D: .; CDR3: CASSPGLGGDEKLFF; DNA: TGTGCCAGCAGCCCCGGACTGGGGGGCGATGAAAAACTGTTTTTT
size: .; J: TRBJ2-2; V: TRBV11-2; D: TRBD1; CDR3: CASSATGEVAGELFF; DNA: TGTGCCAGCAGCGCGACAGGGGAGGTCGCCGGGGAGCTGTTTTTT
size: .; J: TRBJ2-7; V: TRBV20-1; D: TRBD1; CDR3: CSARDPNRGFIAYEQYF; DNA: TGCAGTGCTAGAGACCCTAACAGGGGTTTCATCGCCTACGAGCAGTACTTC
size: .; J: TRBJ2-7; V: TRBV25-1; D: TRBD1; CDR3: CASSPAGTGSFYEQYF; DNA: TGTGCCAGCAGTCCTGCCGGGACAGGGAGTTTCTACGAGCAGTACTTC
size: few; J: TRBJ2-7; V: TRBV2; D: .; CDR3: CASNKDTGEQYF; DNA: TGTGCCAGCAATAAAGACACGGGGGAGCAGTACTTC
size: few; J: TRBJ1-1; V: TRBV25-1; D: .; CDR3: CASSDSAQGAFF; DNA: TGTGCCAGCAGTGACAGCGCCCAAGGAGCTTTCTTT
size: few; J: TRBJ2-1; V: TRBV2; D: .; CDR3: CASSESDYNEQFF; DNA: TGTGCCAGCAGTGAAAGCGATTACAATGAGCAGTTCTTC
size: many; J: TRBJ1-1; V: TRBV7-3; D: TRBD1; CDR3: CASSLGTGALNTEAFF; DNA: TGTGCCAGCAGCCTAGGGACAGGGGCATTGAACACTGAAGCTTTCTTT
size: .; J: TRBJ2-3; V: TRBV13; D: .; CDR3: CASSLAPEETDTQYF; DNA: TGTGCCAGCAGCCTAGCCCCTGAAGAGACAGATACGCAGTATTTT
size: few; J: TRBJ1-5; V: TRBV20-1; D: .; CDR3: CSARDPNQGPSNQPQHF; DNA: TGCAGTGCTAGAGACCCAAATCAGGGGCCAAGCAATCAGCCCCAGCATTTT
size: few; J: TRBJ2-2; V: TRBV20-1; D: TRBD2; CDR3: CSANDPSGNTGELFF; DNA: TGCAGTGCTAACGATCCTAGCGGGAACACCGGGGAGCTGTTTTTT
size: few; J: TRBJ2-3; V: TRBV20-1; D: TRBD2; CDR3: CSAKNGRAGDTQYF; DNA: TGCAGTGCTAAGAACGGGAGGGCTGGAGATACGCAGTATTTT
size: few; J: TRBJ2-5; V: TRBV4-1; D: TRBD1; CDR3: CASSQATGIQETQYF; DNA: TGCGCCAGCAGCCAAGCGACAGGGATCCAAGAGACCCAGTACTTC
size: few; J: TRBJ1-2; V: TRBV2; D: .; CDR3: CASSEAGRGYYGYTF; DNA: TGTGCCAGCAGTGAAGCAGGGAGGGGGTACTATGGCTACACCTTC
size: .; J: TRBJ2-2; V: TRBV30; D: TRBD2; CDR3: CAGTSGRGANTGELFF; DNA: TGTGCCGGGACTAGCGGGAGAGGCGCGAACACCGGGGAGCTGTTTTTT
size: .; J: TRBJ2-1; V: TRBV6-5; D: .; CDR3: CASSYSRAGNEQFF; DNA: TGTGCCAGCAGTTACTCTCGGGCAGGTAATGAGCAGTTCTTC
size: few; J: TRBJ2-5; V: TRBV9; D: TRBD2; CDR3: CASSGGLAQETQYF; DNA: TGTGCCAGCAGCGGGGGACTAGCTCAAGAGACCCAGTACTTC
size: .; J: TRBJ2-1; V: TRBV12-3/TRBV12-4; D: .; CDR3: CASRDAYNEQFF; DNA: TGTGCCAGCAGGGACGCATACAATGAGCAGTTCTTC
size: .; J: TRBJ1-4; V: TRBV6-4; D: .; CDR3: CASGPESTGINEKLFF; DNA: TGTGCCAGCGGACCCGAGTCAACAGGGATTAATGAAAAACTGTTTTTT
size: .; J: TRBJ2-7; V: TRBV6-1; D: .; CDR3: CASSEGTKSSYEQYF; DNA: TGTGCCAGCAGTGAAGGGACAAAGAGCTCCTACGAGCAGTACTTC
size: .; J: TRBJ2-7; V: TRBV5-4; D: .; CDR3: CASSLSWQEGKYEQYF; DNA: TGTGCCAGCAGCTTGAGTTGGCAGGAAGGGAAGTACGAGCAGTACTTC
size: few; J: TRBJ2-5; V: TRBV7-2; D: .; CDR3: CASSPDHFGETQYF; DNA: TGTGCCAGCAGTCCCGACCACTTTGGGGAGACCCAGTACTTC
size: few; J: TRBJ2-1; V: TRBV29-1; D: TRBD2; CDR3: CSVVGTSGRNEQFF; DNA: TGCAGCGTTGTGGGGACTAGCGGGAGGAATGAGCAGTTCTTC
size: .; J: TRBJ2-6; V: TRBV7-2; D: .; CDR3: CASSPVGANVLTF; DNA: TGTGCCAGCAGCCCGGTTGGGGCCAACGTCCTGACTTTC
size: .; J: TRBJ2-1; V: TRBV7-3; D: TRBD2; CDR3: CASSLRPGTTYNEQFF; DNA: TGTGCCAGCAGCTTAAGGCCCGGGACTACCTACAATGAGCAGTTCTTC
size: few; J: TRBJ1-1; V: TRBV27; D: .; CDR3: CASSFGQGLMNTEAFF; DNA: TGTGCCAGCAGTTTTGGTCAGGGGCTCATGAACACTGAAGCTTTCTTT
size: many; J: TRBJ1-6; V: TRBV5-6; D: .; CDR3: CASSFATAIYNSPLHF; DNA: TGTGCCAGCAGCTTCGCGACAGCGATTTATAATTCACCCCTCCACTTT
size: few; J: TRBJ2-2; V: TRBV6-4; D: TRBD1; CDR3: CASSSGQGETGELFF; DNA: TGTGCCAGCAGCTCGGGACAGGGGGAAACCGGGGAGCTGTTTTTT